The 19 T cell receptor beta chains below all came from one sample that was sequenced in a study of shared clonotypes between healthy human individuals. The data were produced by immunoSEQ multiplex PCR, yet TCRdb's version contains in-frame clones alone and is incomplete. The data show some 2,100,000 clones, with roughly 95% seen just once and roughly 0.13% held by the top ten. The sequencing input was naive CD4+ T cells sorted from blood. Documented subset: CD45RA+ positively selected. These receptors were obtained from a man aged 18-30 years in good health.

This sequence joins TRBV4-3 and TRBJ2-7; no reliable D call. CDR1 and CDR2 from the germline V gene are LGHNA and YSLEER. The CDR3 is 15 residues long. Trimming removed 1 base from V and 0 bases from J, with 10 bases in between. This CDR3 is CASSQVQKISYEQYF. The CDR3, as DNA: TGCGCCAGCAGCCAAGTCCAGAAAATCTCCTACGAGCAGTACTTC.

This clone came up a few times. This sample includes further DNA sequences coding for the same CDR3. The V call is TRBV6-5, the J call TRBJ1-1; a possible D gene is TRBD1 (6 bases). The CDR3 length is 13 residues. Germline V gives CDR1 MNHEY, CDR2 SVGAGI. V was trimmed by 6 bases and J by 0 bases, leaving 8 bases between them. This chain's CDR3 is CASRRTVNTEAFF. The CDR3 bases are TGTGCCAGCAGACGGACAGTGAACACTGAAGCTTTCTTT.

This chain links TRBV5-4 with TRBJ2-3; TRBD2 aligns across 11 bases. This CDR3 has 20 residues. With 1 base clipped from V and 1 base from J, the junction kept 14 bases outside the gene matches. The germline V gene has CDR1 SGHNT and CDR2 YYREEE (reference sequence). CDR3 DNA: TGTGCCAGCAGCTTGCTAGGGACTAGCGGAACCTATAGGGGCACAGATACGCAGTATTTT. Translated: CASSLLGTSGTYRGTDTQYF.

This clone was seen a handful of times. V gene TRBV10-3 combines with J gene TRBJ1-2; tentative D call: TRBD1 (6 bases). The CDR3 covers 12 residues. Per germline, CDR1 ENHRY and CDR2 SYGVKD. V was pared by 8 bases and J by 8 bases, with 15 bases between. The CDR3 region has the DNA TGTGCCATCGACCCAGGGGTCTACGGCTACACCTTC. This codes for CAIDPGVYGYTF.

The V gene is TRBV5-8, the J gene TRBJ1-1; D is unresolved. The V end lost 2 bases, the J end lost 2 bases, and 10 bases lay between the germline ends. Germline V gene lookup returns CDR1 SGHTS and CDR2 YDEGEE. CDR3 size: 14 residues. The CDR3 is CASSLTLLNTEAFF. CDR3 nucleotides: TGTGCCAGCAGCTTAACACTGCTTAACACTGAAGCTTTCTTT.

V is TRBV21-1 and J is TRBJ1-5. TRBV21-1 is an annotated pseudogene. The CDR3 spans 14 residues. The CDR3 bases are TGTGCCAGCAGCGAGGCCGTTAGCAATCAGCCCCAGCATTTT. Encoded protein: CASSEAVSNQPQHF.

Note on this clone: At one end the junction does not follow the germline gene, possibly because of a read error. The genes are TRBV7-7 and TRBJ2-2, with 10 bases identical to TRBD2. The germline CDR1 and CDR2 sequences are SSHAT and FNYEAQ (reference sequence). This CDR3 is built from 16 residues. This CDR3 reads CASSPASGGNTGELFF. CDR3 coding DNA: TGTGCTAGCAGCCCCGCTAGCGGGGGGAACACCGGGGAGCTGTTTTTT.

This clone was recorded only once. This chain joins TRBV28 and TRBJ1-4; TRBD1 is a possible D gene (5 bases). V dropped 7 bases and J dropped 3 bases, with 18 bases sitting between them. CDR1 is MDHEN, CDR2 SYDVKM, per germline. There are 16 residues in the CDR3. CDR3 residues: CASKKEQGAANEKLFF. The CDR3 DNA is TGTGCCAGCAAAAAAGAGCAGGGCGCGGCTAATGAAAAACTGTTTTTT.

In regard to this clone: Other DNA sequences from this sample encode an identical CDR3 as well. The CDR3 region is CASSLDTYEQYF. The CDR3, as DNA: TGTGCCAGCAGCTTGGATACCTACGAGCAGTACTTC. The V call is TRBV7-9, the J call TRBJ2-7, with D unclear. Per germline, CDR1 SEHNR and CDR2 FQNEAQ (reference sequence). Deletions cut 3 bases from V and 2 bases from J, with 5 bases between. This CDR3 is built from 12 residues.

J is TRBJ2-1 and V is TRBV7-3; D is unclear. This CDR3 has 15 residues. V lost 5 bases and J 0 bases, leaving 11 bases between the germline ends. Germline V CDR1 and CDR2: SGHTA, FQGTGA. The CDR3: CASSPGRSSYNEQFF. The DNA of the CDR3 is TGTGCCAGCAGCCCTGGACGGAGCTCCTACAATGAGCAGTTCTTC.

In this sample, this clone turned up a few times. CDR3 nucleotide sequence: TGTGCCTGGACCGGGACAGCGAACACTGAAGCTTTCTTT. Its protein is CAWTGTANTEAFF. V usage is TRBV30 and J usage is TRBJ1-1; TRBD1 matches at 7 bases. V lost 4 bases to trimming and J lost 1 base; unmatched junction nucleotides: 3. Germline CDR1 reads GTSNPN; CDR2 reads SVGIG (reference sequence). CDR3 length: 13 amino acids. Filled out from reference TRBV30 and TRBJ1-1, the complete variable domain reads SQTIHQWPATLVQPVGSPLSLECTVEGTSNPNLYWYRQAAGRGLQLLFYSVGIGQISSEVPQNLSASRPQDRQFILSSKKLLLSDSGFYLCAWTGTANTEAFFGQGTRLTVV.

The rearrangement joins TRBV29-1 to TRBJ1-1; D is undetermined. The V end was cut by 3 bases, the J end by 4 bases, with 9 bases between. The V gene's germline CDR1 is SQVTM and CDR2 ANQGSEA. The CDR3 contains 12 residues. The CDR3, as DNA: TGCAGCGTTGAGGTTGCGTCCACTGAAGCTTTCTTT. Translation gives CSVEVASTEAFF.

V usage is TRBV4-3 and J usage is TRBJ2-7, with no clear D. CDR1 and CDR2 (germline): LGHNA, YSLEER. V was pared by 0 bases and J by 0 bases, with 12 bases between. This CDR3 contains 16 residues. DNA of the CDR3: TGCGCCAGCAGCCAAGAATTGGGATTGAGCTCCTACGAGCAGTACTTC. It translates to CASSQELGLSSYEQYF.

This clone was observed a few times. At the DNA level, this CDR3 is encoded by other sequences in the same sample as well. The CDR3 spells CASSPSYEQYF. In DNA, the CDR3 is TGTGCCAGCAGCCCAAGCTACGAGCAGTACTTC. The chain has TRBV7-2 and TRBJ2-7; no clear D. V lost 5 bases to trimming and J lost 3 bases, with 5 bases between them. This CDR3 has 11 amino acids. Germline V gene sequence: CDR1 SGHTA, CDR2 FQGNSA.

The CDR3 DNA reads TGTGCCAGCTCCCCCACGGGACAGAATAATTCACCCCTCCACTTT. Its protein is CASSPTGQNNSPLHF. V usage is TRBV18 and J usage is TRBJ1-6; 7 bases are a match to TRBD1. Germline trimming cut 6 bases from V and 5 bases from J; bases unmatched to any gene: 7. This CDR3 has 15 amino acids. Germline V gives CDR1 KGHSH, CDR2 LQKENI.

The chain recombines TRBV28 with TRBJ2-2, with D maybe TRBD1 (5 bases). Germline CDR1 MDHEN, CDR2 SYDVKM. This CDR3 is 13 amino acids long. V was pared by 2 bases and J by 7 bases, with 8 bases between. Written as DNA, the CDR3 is TGTGCCAGCAGTTTACCAGGGTTCGGGGAGCTGTTTTTT. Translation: CASSLPGFGELFF.

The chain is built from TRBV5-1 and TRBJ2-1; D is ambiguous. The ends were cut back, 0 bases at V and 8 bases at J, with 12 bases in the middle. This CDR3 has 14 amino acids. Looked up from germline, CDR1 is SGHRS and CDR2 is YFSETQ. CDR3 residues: CASSLGTNVDEQFF. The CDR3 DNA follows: TGCGCCAGCAGCTTGGGAACTAATGTCGATGAGCAGTTCTTC.

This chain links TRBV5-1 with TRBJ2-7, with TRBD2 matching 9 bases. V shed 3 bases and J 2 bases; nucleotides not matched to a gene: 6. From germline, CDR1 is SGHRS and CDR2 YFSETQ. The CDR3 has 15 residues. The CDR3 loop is CASSSGSSGAYEQYF. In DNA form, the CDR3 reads TGCGCCAGCAGCTCCGGATCTAGCGGGGCCTACGAGCAGTACTTC.

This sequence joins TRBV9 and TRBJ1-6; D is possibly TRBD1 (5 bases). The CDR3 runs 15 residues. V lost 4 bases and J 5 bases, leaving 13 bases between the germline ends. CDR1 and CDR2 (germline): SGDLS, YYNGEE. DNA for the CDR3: TGTGCCAGCAGCCCCCGGGCGGGGGATAATTCACCCCTCCACTTT. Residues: CASSPRAGDNSPLHF.